A selection of T cell receptor beta chains follows, all from one sample in a study of blood T cell repertoires in COVID-19. The protocol was immunoSEQ multiplex PCR, while the TCRdb copy is restricted to in-frame clones and leaves out a portion. The sample holds tens of thousands of clones, roughly 87% seen once. Sequenced material: peripheral blood. The source is a man between 60 and 75 years old with active COVID-19. Both conserved end residues are part of each CDR3. D genes are given only for firm matches. Some rows have no size entry. The others give once, few or many, or a class for an expanded clone.

TRBJ2-7 TRBD1 TRBV19 few TGTGCCAGTAGTATAGGGACAGGGACCTACGAGCAGTACTTC CASSIGTGTYEQYF
TRBJ1-6 TRBD1 TRBV19 . TGTGCCAGTAGCGCACAGGGGTTCAGCTCACCCCTCCACTTT CASSAQGFSSPLHF
TRBJ2-7 TRBD1 TRBV29-1 . TGCAGCGTCTCAAACCCACAGGGGACCTACGAGCAGTACTTC CSVSNPQGTYEQYF
TRBJ1-4 . TRBV6-5 . TGTGCCAGCAGGATATCTTTTGGGGGGGAAAAACTGTTTTTT CASRISFGGEKLFF
TRBJ1-1 TRBD1 TRBV4-1 . TGCGCCAGCAGCCAAACGGGACAGGGGGCCGGTGAAGCTTTCTTT CASSQTGQGAGEAFF
TRBJ2-7 TRBD2 TRBV15 . TGCGCCACCTCCAGCGGGGGGGCGCGGCAGTACTTC CATSSGGARQYF
TRBJ2-1 . TRBV19 . TGTGCCAGTAGTACCCTGGGGGCAGCGGTTTACAATGAGCAGTTCTTC CASSTLGAAVYNEQFF
TRBJ2-2 TRBD2 TRBV3-1/TRBV3-2 . TGTGCCAGCAGCCGGAGAGGACTAGCGGGGGCCGGGAGGAACACCGGGGAGCTGTTTTTT CASSRRGLAGAGRNTGELFF
TRBJ2-2 . TRBV19 once TGTGCCAGTAGTATAGTTGGGGGGGCGGTCACCGGGGAGCTGTTTTTT CASSIVGGAVTGELFF
TRBJ1-5 TRBD1 TRBV7-8 . TGTGCCAGCAGCTCGATTGACAGGGACTCTCAGCCCCAGCATTTT CASSSIDRDSQPQHF
TRBJ1-2 TRBD1 TRBV19 once TGTGCCAGTACGGACAGGGGGCAGGGAGGCTATGGCTACACCTTC CASTDRGQGGYGYTF
TRBJ1-1 TRBD1 TRBV4-1 . TGCGCCAGCAGCCCGGACAGGGGGCGCCTACTGACTGAAGCTTTCTTT CASSPDRGRLLTEAFF
TRBJ1-5 . TRBV2 few TGTGCCAGCAGTGAAGGGGCCCGGAAGGGGCAGCCCCAGCATTTT CASSEGARKGQPQHF
TRBJ2-3 . TRBV29-1 once TGCAGCGTGTTTCGGCGGGGCTCTAGCACAGATACGCAGTATTTT CSVFRRGSSTDTQYF
TRBJ1-3 TRBD1 TRBV7-9 . TGTGCCAGCAGCTGGGGACAGAGGAAAGGAAACACCATATATTTT CASSWGQRKGNTIYF
TRBJ2-1 TRBD2 TRBV28 . TGTGCCAGCAGCAGAGGACTAGCGGGGGGGCTTTACAATGAGCAGTTCTTC CASSRGLAGGLYNEQFF
TRBJ1-2 TRBD1 TRBV18 . TGTGCCAGCTCCCCGCGGACAGGGGGCGGTATATGGTCCGCTAACTATGGCTACACCTTC CASSPRTGGGIWSANYGYTF
TRBJ1-1 . TRBV7-8 . TGTGCCAGCAGCTATCTGGGGGGGAACACTGAAGCTTTCTTT CASSYLGGNTEAFF
TRBJ2-5 TRBD2 TRBV29-1 . TGCAGCGTAGCCGGGACTAGCGGGAGAGAGACCCAGTACTTC CSVAGTSGRETQYF
TRBJ2-7 . TRBV1 . TGCACCAGCAGCCAACCTACCGGGACAGGGGAAATCTACGAGCAGTACTTC CTSSQPTGTGEIYEQYF
TRBJ1-2 . TRBV5-1 . TGCGCCAGCAGCTCAGATATCAGCGGGAGCTATGGCTACACCTTC CASSSDISGSYGYTF
TRBJ1-2 TRBD1 TRBV5-6 . TGTGCCAGCAGCCGGAGGGGGGCAGGGGGCGCCCATGGCTACACCTTC CASSRRGAGGAHGYTF
TRBJ2-7 . TRBV5-4 . TGTGCCAGCAGGAGAGGGGGGAGCGGGGCCACCTACGAGCAGTACTTC CASRRGGSGATYEQYF
TRBJ1-3 . TRBV15 . TGTGCCACCAGCAGAGATCACAGGGCAAACACCATATATTTT CATSRDHRANTIYF
TRBJ1-3 . TRBV23-1 . TGCGCCAGCAGTCCCTGGACAGCGGGACGGGATGGAAACACCATATATTTT CASSPWTAGRDGNTIYF
TRBJ2-3 TRBD2 TRBV2 . TGTGCCAGTAGACTAGCGGGGGCTGATACGCAGTATTTT CASRLAGADTQYF
TRBJ2-5 TRBD2 TRBV5-1 . TGCGCCAGCAGCTTGGCGACTAGCGGGGGGGCCTTGGAGACCCAGTACTTC CASSLATSGGALETQYF
TRBJ2-1 . TRBV7-8 once TGTGCCAGCAGCCTCCGGGACACCTACAATGAGCAGTTCTTC CASSLRDTYNEQFF
TRBJ2-1 TRBD2 TRBV10-1 . TGCGCCAGCAGTCCGAGCGGGGATGAGCAGTTCTTC CASSPSGDEQFF
TRBJ2-7 TRBD1 TRBV12-3/TRBV12-4 . TGTGCCAGCTGCCCCTACAGGGGCGAGCAGTACTTC CASCPYRGEQYF
TRBJ1-6 . TRBV12-3/TRBV12-4 . TGTGCCAGCAGTTTACCGGGAAATTCACCCCTCCACTTT CASSLPGNSPLHF
TRBJ2-7 . TRBV5-5 . TGTGCCAGCAGCTTCCGGGGGACGGTGGACGAGCAGTACTTC CASSFRGTVDEQYF
TRBJ2-2 TRBD1 TRBV7-8 once TGTGCCAGCAGCGCCTCGACAGGGACCGGGGAGCTGTTTTTT CASSASTGTGELFF
TRBJ1-5 TRBD1 TRBV7-2 . TGTGCCAGCAGCGCCGGACAGGGCAATCAGCCCCAGCATTTT CASSAGQGNQPQHF
TRBJ2-1 TRBD1 TRBV2 . TGTGCCACCTCGGGACAGAGCTCCTACAATGAGCAGTTCTTC CATSGQSSYNEQFF
TRBJ2-7 TRBD2 TRBV28 few TGTGCCAGCAGTTATCTAGGGAGGGACGAGCAGTACTTC CASSYLGRDEQYF
TRBJ1-1 . TRBV27 . TGTGCCAGCAGTTTAATCAGGCGGGGGGTGAACACTGAAGCTTTCTTT CASSLIRRGVNTEAFF
TRBJ2-2 . TRBV9 . TGTGCCAGCAACGTAGACCCACTGACAGGGAACACCGGGGAGCTGTTTTTT CASNVDPLTGNTGELFF
TRBJ2-4 TRBD1 TRBV11-3 once TGTGCCAGCAGCCAAGGCGGACAGGGGGCGCGTGAAAACATTCAGTACTTC CASSQGGQGARENIQYF
TRBJ2-1 . TRBV6-1 . TGTGCCAGCAGTGAATCGCGGGGGCTCTACAATGAGCAGTTCTTC CASSESRGLYNEQFF
TRBJ1-1 TRBD1 TRBV28 . TGTGCCGCATACAGGGGGTACACTGAAGCTTTCTTT CAAYRGYTEAFF
TRBJ2-3 TRBD1 TRBV2 . TGTGCCAGCAGTGGGACAGGGGTGGGAACAGATACGCAGTATTTT CASSGTGVGTDTQYF
TRBJ2-5 TRBD2 TRBV2 . TGTGCCAGCAATAGAGGGACTAGCGGTGTCCAAGAGACCCAGTACTTC CASNRGTSGVQETQYF
TRBJ2-2 . TRBV7-6 . TGTGCCAGCAGGGCCGGGACATCTAACACCGGGGAGCTGTTTTTT CASRAGTSNTGELFF
TRBJ1-6 . TRBV19 . TGTGCCAGTAGTACCTCCAGGTCACCCCTCCACTTT CASSTSRSPLHF
TRBJ2-7 TRBD1 TRBV7-9 once TGTGCCAGCAGCTTAGACAGGGGTTCCTACGAGCAGTACTTC CASSLDRGSYEQYF
TRBJ2-3 TRBD2 TRBV15 few TGTGCCACCAGCAGTTTAAGGGGGAAGAAGAAACTAGCGGGGGATTTTCACACAGATACGCAGTATTTT CATSSLRGKKKLAGDFHTDTQYF
TRBJ1-3 . TRBV19 . TGTGCCAGTAGTATAGTGCCGGGGAACACCATATATTTT CASSIVPGNTIYF
TRBJ2-7 TRBD1 TRBV5-1 once TGCGCCAGCAGCACCGGACAGGGGGCAGACCACGAGCAGTACTTC CASSTGQGADHEQYF
TRBJ2-2 . TRBV7-2 . TGTGCCAGCAGCTCGGACTCACGAAAGGGCGGGGAGCTGTTTTTT CASSSDSRKGGELFF
TRBJ1-1 TRBD1 TRBV3-1/TRBV3-2 . TGTGCCAGCAGCAACAGGGGAGTTGGTGAAGCTTTCTTT CASSNRGVGEAFF